This TCR beta chain was found in a study of CD8 T cells in Susac syndrome. Healthy donors were controls matched for age and sex. RNA totalling roughly 0.45 to 1 ug underwent reverse transcription with random hexamers. With immunoSEQ multiplex PCR, TCR beta CDR3 was amplified across 54 Vbeta and 13 Jbeta. TCRdb re-analysed the immunoSEQ multiplex PCR reads in MiXCR, keeping a single row per CDR3 protein. The sample has approximately 120,000 distinct CDR3 sequences; around 95% are singletons. Of note for this clonotype: The target antigen is unknown.

Findings of the study overall: That the number of individuals in its TCR sequencing and HLA analysis was relatively small was acknowledged by the study.

The ends were cut back, 5 bases at V and 5 bases at J, with 21 bases in the middle. This CDR3 has 16 amino acids. Germline CDR1 is WNHNN and CDR2 is SYGVQD (reference sequence). This receptor was taken from a human donor in good health. The V gene is TRBV10-1, the J gene TRBJ1-1; D is unclear. Sample: CD4+ T cells from PBMCs. Here the CDR3 reads CASSPAGNPVGTEAFF. The CDR3 region has the DNA TGCGCCAGCAGTCCTGCGGGCAACCCGGTCGGGACTGAAGCTTTCTTT.